This T cell receptor beta chain is from a study of T cell responses to AZD1222 COVID-19 vaccine. Study results and caveats: Spike-spanning, vaccine-associated CD4 TCRs were dominant at 160-218 and 743-854. Without day 14 samples, only post-peak T cell repertoires were studied. In a largely white British group with more females than males, clonal diversity was possibly underestimated. Two AZD1222 doses significantly raised spike-specific TCR breadth and depth over controls.

Clones were sequenced by immunoSEQ multiplex PCR, and TCRdb holds only the in-frame ones, with some missing. The sample contains some 130,000 clones, 80% to 90% of which appear only once. For this clone: What it recognizes is unknown.

Trimming took 2 bases from V and 8 from J, leaving 10 bases between them. The CDR3 sequence is 14 residues long. CDR1 and CDR2 from the germline V gene are SGHVS and FQNEAQ. The sample here was peripheral blood, taken on day 0 of AZD1222 vaccination. This chain uses TRBV7-8 with TRBJ1-6, with D perhaps TRBD1 (5 bases). The receptor's source is an adult in good health. The CDR3: CASSLRQGDSPLHF. CDR3 nucleotide sequence: TGTGCCAGCAGCTTAAGACAAGGGGATTCACCCCTCCACTTT.